Listed below are T cell receptor beta chains from one sample, sequenced in a study of blood T cell repertoires in COVID-19. Data came from immunoSEQ multiplex PCR; TCRdb stores just in-frame clones and leaves some out. This table holds about 210,000 clones, roughly 90% found once. The sequenced sample was peripheral blood. These receptors were collected from a man between 65 and 79 years old with acute or convalescent COVID-19. Each CDR3 is given with its conserved first and last residue. D genes are given only for firm matches. Where a row states a size, it is once, few, many or the class of an expanded clone; other rows omit it.

TRBJ2-2 | 14 | TRBD2 | NA | TRBV6-5 | TGTGCCAGCGGGACTAGCGGGGACACCGGGGAGCTGTTTTTT | CASGTSGDTGELFF
TRBJ2-7 | 13 | NA | NA | TRBV6-5 | TGTGCCAGCGAAGCGAGACTCTCCTACGAGCAGTACTTC | CASEARLSYEQYF
TRBJ2-1 | 13 | TRBD2 | NA | TRBV6-5 | TGTGCCATCTCAGCGGGAGGCAGATATGAGCAGTTCTTC | CAISAGGRYEQFF
TRBJ2-1 | 18 | TRBD2 | once | TRBV28 | TGTGCCAGCAGTTTCACCGGACTAGGACGGGGCTCGAGCAATGAGCAGTTCTTC | CASSFTGLGRGSSNEQFF
TRBJ1-6 | 13 | NA | NA | TRBV19 | TGTGCCAGTGGCGTGGGGAGAAATTCACCCCTCCACTTT | CASGVGRNSPLHF
TRBJ2-2 | 16 | NA | NA | TRBV4-3 | TGCGCCAGCAGTCAGCAACTCCCGGGACTCCCCGGGGAGCTGTTTTTT | CASSQQLPGLPGELFF
TRBJ1-5 | 13 | TRBD1 | NA | TRBV30 | TGTGCCGGTACAGGGGGTCCGGGTCAGCCCCAGCATTTT | CAGTGGPGQPQHF
TRBJ2-7 | 15 | NA | NA | TRBV19 | TGTGCCAGTAGTATGTCTCTAGGGGCCTCCTACGAGCAGTACTTC | CASSMSLGASYEQYF
TRBJ2-3 | 15 | NA | NA | TRBV9 | TGTGCCAGCAGCGTAACAGGCGTAGGAGGGGATACGCAGTATTTT | CASSVTGVGGDTQYF
TRBJ2-3 | 15 | TRBD2 | NA | TRBV2 | TGTGCCAGCAGCCGGACTAGCGGGTGGGGGGATACGCAGTATTTT | CASSRTSGWGDTQYF
TRBJ2-7 | 14 | NA | NA | TRBV4-2 | TGTGCCAGCAGCCAAGATACGGTTGTCTACGAGCAGTACTTC | CASSQDTVVYEQYF
TRBJ1-1 | 16 | TRBD1 | NA | TRBV5-1 | TGCGCCAGCAGCTTGGAGGGGACAGGCGGAAACACTGAAGCTTTCTTT | CASSLEGTGGNTEAFF
TRBJ2-7 | 15 | TRBD1 | NA | TRBV28 | TGTGCCAGCAGTAAACCGGGACAGGGGGCGGGCGAGCAGTACTTC | CASSKPGQGAGEQYF
TRBJ2-4 | 17 | TRBD2 | NA | TRBV5-4 | TGTGCCAGCAGTTTGGGGGGCCTAGCGGGAGGGCAGCGCATTCAGTACTTC | CASSLGGLAGGQRIQYF